These 23 T cell receptor beta chains were all obtained from the same sample, sequenced in a study of T cell repertoires in cytomegalovirus infection. The antigens these receptors bind are not known. TCRdb fed the reads into MiXCR, producing one record per CDR3 protein. The sample includes around 130,000 distinct CDR3 sequences, 20% to 30% of them seen just once. Material for sequencing was PBMCs, sequenced either directly or after in vitro stimulation (not recorded which). The receptors shown here come from a human donor in good health (CMV status not recorded). Some clones in this sample may be carry-over from other donors' samples.

The CDR3 protein is CASSIMASVNTEAFF. CDR3 sequence (DNA): TGTGCCAGTAGTATAATGGCCAGCGTGAACACTGAAGCTTTCTTT. This chain connects TRBV19 to TRBJ1-1; no reliable D call. CDR3 length equals 15 residues. Germline CDR1 reads LNHDA; CDR2 reads SQIVND (reference sequence). V lost 2 bases, J lost 0 bases, and 10 bases lay in between.

This sequence joins TRBV29-1 and TRBJ2-5, with a weak D call TRBD2 (6 bases). With 6 bases removed from V and 0 bases from J, the gap between germline ends came to 17 bases. The germline gives CDR1 SQVTM, CDR2 ANQGSEA. CDR3 length equals 15 residues. CDR3 amino acids: CSVRVWRDDQETQYF. In DNA, the CDR3 is TGCAGCGTGAGGGTGTGGCGGGACGACCAAGAGACCCAGTACTTC.

Ten or more counts support this clonotype. V and J are TRBV7-2 and TRBJ2-7, with 10 bases identical to TRBD2. V shed 5 bases, J shed 1 base, and the junction held 5 bases outside the gene matches. Germline values: CDR1 SGHTA, CDR2 FQGNSA. The CDR3 length is 15 residues. The CDR3 DNA is TGTGCCAGCAGCACCGGGACTAGCGAGTCCTACGAGCAGTACTTC. Translating gives CASSTGTSESYEQYF.

The table lists this clonotype with many counts. The genes are TRBV7-2 and TRBJ1-2, with D perhaps TRBD1 (5 bases). Germline V gene data show CDR1 as SGHTA and CDR2 as FQGNSA. V was clipped by 1 base and J by 1 base, with 13 bases between them. This CDR3 contains 16 residues. The CDR3 DNA reads as TGTGCCAGCAGCTTAGATGGGGGGGGGGTTAACTATGGCTACACCTTC. Protein product: CASSLDGGGVNYGYTF.

The chain carries TRBV28 and TRBJ2-5; perhaps TRBD1 as D (7 bases). The ends were cut back, 6 bases at V and 5 bases at J, with 13 bases in the middle. CDR3 size: 13 residues. Per the germline V gene, CDR1 is MDHEN and CDR2 is SYDVKM. CDR3 nucleotides: TGTGCCAGCAGGCGGGACAGTGGGGAGACCCAGTACTTC. This gives the protein CASRRDSGETQYF.

The table lists this clonotype with a few counts. The V call is TRBV20-1, the J call TRBJ1-4; D remains ambiguous. The germline CDR1 and CDR2 sequences are DFQATT and SNEGSKA (reference sequence). The CDR3 has 12 residues. The V gene lost 0 bases and the J gene lost 4 bases, with 3 bases spanning the gap. CDR3 amino acids: CSARDGNEKLFF. The CDR3 nucleotides read TGCAGTGCTAGAGATGGTAATGAAAAACTGTTTTTT.

The chain uses TRBV5-1 and TRBJ2-1, with D tentatively TRBD2 (7 bases). Trimming removed 3 bases from V and 2 bases from J, with 12 bases in between. This CDR3 has 15 amino acids. Germline V lookup: CDR1 SGHRS, CDR2 YFSETQ. CDR3 sequence (DNA): TGCGCCAGCAGCTCTGGGGGGGCTACCTACAATGAGCAGTTCTTC. This codes for CASSSGGATYNEQFF. Full variable domain (missing parts from reference TRBV5-1 and TRBJ2-1): KAGVTQTPRYLIKTRGQQVTLSCSPISGHRSVSWYQQTPGQGLQFLFEYFSETQRNKGNFPGRFSGRQFSNSRSEMNVSTLELGDSALYLCASSSGGATYNEQFFGPGTRLTVL.

This clonotype was observed a few times. The chain combines TRBV28 with TRBJ2-5; no clear D gene. The CDR3 is 11 amino acids. Trimming removed 6 bases from V and 2 bases from J, with 4 bases in between. The germline V gene has CDR1 MDHEN and CDR2 SYDVKM. In DNA, the CDR3 is TGTGCCAGCAGGGGACAAGAGACCCAGTACTTC. Amino acids: CASRGQETQYF.

This clonotype was seen a handful of times. The CDR3 protein is CASSSAFSGELFF. The CDR3, as DNA: TGTGCCAGCAGTTCAGCTTTTAGCGGGGAGCTGTTTTTT. The V call is TRBV6-6, the J call TRBJ2-2; D unresolved. In germline, CDR1 is MNHNY, CDR2 SVGAGI (reference sequence). V lost 4 bases to trimming and J lost 7 bases, with 10 bases between them. The CDR3 covers 13 residues.

This clonotype showed up just a few times. This chain connects TRBV10-3 to TRBJ2-1, with 10 bases fitting TRBD1. The J segment lost 4 bases and the V segment lost 9 bases, leaving 0 bases of the junction unmatched. CDR1 ENHRY and CDR2 SYGVKD come from the germline V gene. The CDR3 is 12 amino acids. CDR3 in DNA: TGTGCCATGGGACAGGGGTACAATGAGCAGTTCTTC. It translates to CAMGQGYNEQFF.

The rearrangement links TRBV4-1 to TRBJ2-6; 7 bases match TRBD2. Germline assignment: CDR1 MGHRA and CDR2 YSYEKL. The V segment lost 0 bases and the J segment 2 bases; nucleotides outside the gene matches: 7. There are 18 residues in the CDR3. The CDR3 DNA follows: TGCGCCAGCAGCCAAGATCCGGTGGGGGGGACTGGGGCCAACGTCCTGACTTTC. Translated: CASSQDPVGGTGANVLTF.

This clonotype was found many times. This chain connects TRBV7-2 to TRBJ2-3, with unresolved D. The CDR3 extends over 13 amino acids. Germline CDR1 is SGHTA and CDR2 is FQGNSA. Trimming cost V 4 bases and J 6 bases, with 11 bases left between them. CDR3 sequence reads: CASSYSLGDTQYF. The DNA of the CDR3 is TGTGCCAGCAGCTACTCGCTGGGGGATACGCAGTATTTT.

Ten or more counts support this clonotype. The chain joins TRBV4-3 to TRBJ2-7; tentatively, D is TRBD2 (6 bases). Germline CDR1 is LGHNA and CDR2 is YSLEER. The V end was cut by 3 bases, the J end by 0 bases, with 9 bases between. This CDR3 has 14 amino acids. The CDR3, as DNA: TGCGCCAGCAGCCAGGGACTCCTCTCCTACGAGCAGTACTTC. It encodes CASSQGLLSYEQYF.

This clonotype was seen repeatedly, ten times or more. The chain has TRBV11-2 and TRBJ1-3, with 7 nucleotides matching TRBD1. V lost 6 bases to trimming and J lost 0 bases; unmatched junction nucleotides: 8. The CDR3 has 16 amino acids. Germline CDR1 reads SGHAT; CDR2 reads FQNNGV. The CDR3 reads CASSYQRGLSGNTIYF. CDR3 DNA: TGTGCCAGCAGTTACCAGAGGGGGCTCTCTGGAAACACCATATATTTT. Drawing the rest from reference TRBV11-2 and TRBJ1-3, the complete variable domain is EAGVAQSPRYKIIEKRQSVAFWCNPISGHATLYWYQQILGQGPKLLIQFQNNGVVDDSQLPKDRFSAERLKGVDSTLKIQPAKLEDSAVYLCASSYQRGLSGNTIYFGEGSWLTVV.

The V and J genes are TRBV28 and TRBJ1-6; the D is unclear. Per germline, CDR1 MDHEN and CDR2 SYDVKM. The CDR3 is made up of 17 amino acids. The ends were cut back, 5 bases at V and 9 bases at J, with 23 bases in the middle. The CDR3 nucleotides read TGTGCCAGCAGTCCCATCCGGGCCGAAGCAGGCAGTTCACCCCTCCACTTT. Translation: CASSPIRAEAGSSPLHF.

This clonotype was detected a few times. The chain recombines TRBV4-1 with TRBJ2-3, with 14 bases lining up with TRBD2. With 3 bases clipped from V and 3 bases from J, the junction kept 8 bases outside the gene matches. Germline CDR1 is MGHRA and CDR2 is YSYEKL. The CDR3 consists of 18 residues. For the CDR3, the DNA is TGCGCCAGCAGCCATCTCGGGACTAGCGGGAGTCAGACAGATACGCAGTATTTT. Residues: CASSHLGTSGSQTDTQYF.

This clonotype was seen ten or more times. This chain joins TRBV12-3 or TRBV12-4 and TRBJ1-4; 9 bases map to TRBD1. CDR3 size: 15 residues. V shed 5 bases, J shed 6 bases, and the junction held 7 bases outside the gene matches. The CDR3 DNA sequence: TGTGCCAGCAGTGTTACCGGGACAGGGTATGAAAAACTGTTTTTT. It encodes CASSVTGTGYEKLFF.

This clonotype turned up a few times. The rearrangement uses TRBV6-5 and TRBJ1-6; D call uncertain. Germline CDR1 MNHEY, CDR2 SVGAGI. V gave up 0 bases and J gave up 12 bases, with 12 bases separating them. CDR3 size: 14 residues. The CDR3 loop is CASSYSGRLIPLHF. CDR3 sequence (DNA): TGTGCCAGCAGTTACTCAGGCCGTTTGATACCCCTCCACTTT.

The gene calls are TRBV5-1 and TRBJ2-1; D is possibly TRBD2 (7 bases). The V gene's germline CDR1 is SGHRS and CDR2 YFSETQ. The length of the CDR3 is 16 residues. V was clipped by 4 bases and J by 7 bases, with 21 bases between them. CDR3 region: CASSLRVGGGGNEQFF. DNA of the CDR3: TGCGCCAGCAGCCTCCGTGTAGGGGGAGGGGGGAATGAGCAGTTCTTC.

V is TRBV12-3 or TRBV12-4 and J is TRBJ1-6; no clear D. V was shortened by 5 bases and J by 7 bases, with 12 bases between the two germline ends. The CDR3 is 14 amino acids. This CDR3 reads CASSGRDINSPLHF. CDR3 sequence (DNA): TGTGCCAGCAGTGGCCGGGATATAAATTCACCCCTCCACTTT.

Ten or more counts support this clonotype. The CDR3, as DNA: TGTGCCAGCAGCTATAGACAGGGGGGGCGAAATGAGCAGTTCTTC. It is translated as CASSYRQGGRNEQFF. The rearrangement links TRBV7-2 to TRBJ2-1; 9 bases are a match to TRBD1. The junction had 8 bases not matched to a gene; V was cut back by 4 bases and J by 7 bases. The CDR3 is 15 amino acids. Germline V gives CDR1 SGHTA, CDR2 FQGNSA.

At least ten counts were recorded for this clonotype. This rearrangement joins TRBV4-1 to TRBJ2-7; D is possibly TRBD1 or TRBD2 (5 bases each). With 2 bases removed from V and 1 base from J, the gap between germline ends came to 9 bases. In germline, CDR1 is MGHRA, CDR2 YSYEKL. This CDR3 comprises 14 residues. CDR3 sequence reads: CASSQSGRSYEQYF. CDR3 DNA: TGCGCCAGCAGCCAATCGGGACGGTCCTACGAGCAGTACTTC.

V and J are TRBV2 and TRBJ2-3; the D call may be TRBD1 or TRBD2 (5 bases each). The CDR3 is 16 amino acids. Between the trimmed V and J ends, which lost 2 bases and 0 bases, there was a span of 12 bases. Germline V gene lookup returns CDR1 SNHLY and CDR2 FYNNEI. The DNA of the CDR3 is TGTGCCAGCAGTGAATTTTTGTGGGGGAGCACAGATACGCAGTATTTT. It specifies CASSEFLWGSTDTQYF.